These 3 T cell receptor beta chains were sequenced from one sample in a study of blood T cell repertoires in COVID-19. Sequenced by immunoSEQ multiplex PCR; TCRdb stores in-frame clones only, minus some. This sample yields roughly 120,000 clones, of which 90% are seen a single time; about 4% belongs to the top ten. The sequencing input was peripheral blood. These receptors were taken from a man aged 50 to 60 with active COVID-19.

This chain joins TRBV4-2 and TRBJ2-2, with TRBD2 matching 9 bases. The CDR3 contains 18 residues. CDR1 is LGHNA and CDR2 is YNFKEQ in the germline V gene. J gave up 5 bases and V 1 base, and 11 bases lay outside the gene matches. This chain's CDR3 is CASSQGGGGAWKTGELFF. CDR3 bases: TGTGCCAGCAGCCAAGGTGGCGGGGGGGCTTGGAAGACCGGGGAGCTGTTTTTT.

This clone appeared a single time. The CDR3 loop reads CASSGGLAGVSYNEQFF. For the CDR3, the DNA is TGTGCCAGCAGCGGGGGACTAGCGGGTGTCTCCTACAATGAGCAGTTCTTC. The J gene is TRBJ2-1, the V gene TRBV9; TRBD2 matches at 12 bases. The V gene end was trimmed by 3 bases and the J gene end by 0 bases; junction bases not matched to a gene: 4. The V gene's germline CDR1 is SGDLS and CDR2 YYNGEE. There are 17 residues in the CDR3.

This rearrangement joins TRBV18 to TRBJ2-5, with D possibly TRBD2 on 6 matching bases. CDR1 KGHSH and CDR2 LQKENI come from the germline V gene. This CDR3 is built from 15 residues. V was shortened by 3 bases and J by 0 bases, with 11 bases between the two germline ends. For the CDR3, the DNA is TGTGCCAGCTCACCGCCGGAGGGGCACCAAGAGACCCAGTACTTC. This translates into CASSPPEGHQETQYF.